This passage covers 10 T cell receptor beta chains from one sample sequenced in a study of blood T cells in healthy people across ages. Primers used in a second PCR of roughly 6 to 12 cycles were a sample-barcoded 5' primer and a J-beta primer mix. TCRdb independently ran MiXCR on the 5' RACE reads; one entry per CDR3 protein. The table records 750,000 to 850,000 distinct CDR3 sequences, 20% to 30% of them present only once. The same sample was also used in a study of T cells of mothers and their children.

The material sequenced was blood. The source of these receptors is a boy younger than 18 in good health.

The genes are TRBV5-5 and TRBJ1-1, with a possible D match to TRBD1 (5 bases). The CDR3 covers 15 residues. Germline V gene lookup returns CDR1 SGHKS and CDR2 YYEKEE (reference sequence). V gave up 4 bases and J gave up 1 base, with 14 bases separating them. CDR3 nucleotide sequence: TGTGCCAGCAGCAAAAGGGACGGCGCGAACACTGAAGCTTTCTTT. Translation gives CASSKRDGANTEAFF.

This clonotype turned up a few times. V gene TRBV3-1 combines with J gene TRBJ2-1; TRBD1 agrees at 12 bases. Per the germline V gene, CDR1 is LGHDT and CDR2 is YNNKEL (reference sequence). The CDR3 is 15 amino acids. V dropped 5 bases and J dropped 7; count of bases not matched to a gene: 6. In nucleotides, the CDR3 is TGTGCCAGCAGCTACCGGGACAGGGGGCGGAATGAGCAGTTCTTC. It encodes CASSYRDRGRNEQFF.

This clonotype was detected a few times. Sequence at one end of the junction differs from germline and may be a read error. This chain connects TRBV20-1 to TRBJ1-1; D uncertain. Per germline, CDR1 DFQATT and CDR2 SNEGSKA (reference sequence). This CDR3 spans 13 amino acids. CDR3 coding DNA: TGCAGTGGCCGGTCAGCCGCGGGCACTGAGGCTTTCTTT. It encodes CSGRSAAGTEAFF.

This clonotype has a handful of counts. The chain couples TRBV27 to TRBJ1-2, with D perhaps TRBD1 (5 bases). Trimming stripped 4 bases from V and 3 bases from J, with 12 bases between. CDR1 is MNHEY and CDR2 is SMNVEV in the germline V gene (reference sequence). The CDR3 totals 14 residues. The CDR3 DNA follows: TGTGCCAGCAGTTCCCCGGGGGGTTACTATGGCTACACCTTC. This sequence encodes CASSSPGGYYGYTF.

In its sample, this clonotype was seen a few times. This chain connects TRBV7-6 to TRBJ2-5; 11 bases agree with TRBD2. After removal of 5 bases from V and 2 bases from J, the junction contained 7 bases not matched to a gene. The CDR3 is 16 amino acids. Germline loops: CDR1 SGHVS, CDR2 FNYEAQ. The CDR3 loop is CASSMGLAGGQETQYF. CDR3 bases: TGTGCCAGCAGCATGGGGCTAGCGGGAGGTCAAGAGACCCAGTACTTC. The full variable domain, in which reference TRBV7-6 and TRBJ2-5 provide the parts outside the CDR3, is GAGVSQSPRYKVTKRGQDVALRCDPISGHVSLYWYRQALGQGPEFLTYFNYEAQQDKSGLPNDRFSAERPEGSISTLTIQRTEQRDSAMYRCASSMGLAGGQETQYFGPGTRLLVL.

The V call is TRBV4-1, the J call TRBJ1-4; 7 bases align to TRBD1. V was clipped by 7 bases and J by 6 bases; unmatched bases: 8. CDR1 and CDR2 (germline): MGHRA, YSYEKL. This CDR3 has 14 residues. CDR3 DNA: TGCGCCAGCAAGACAGGGATGGGGGATGAAAAACTGTTTTTT. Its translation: CASKTGMGDEKLFF.

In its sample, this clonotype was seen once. CDR3 nucleotides: TGTGCCAGCAGTTTGGGTCCGGAACGCGGCTACACCTTC. Translating it yields CASSLGPERGYTF. V and J are TRBV12-3 or TRBV12-4 and TRBJ1-2; D uncertain. The CDR3 runs 13 residues. Trimming took 3 bases from V and 8 from J, leaving 13 bases between them.

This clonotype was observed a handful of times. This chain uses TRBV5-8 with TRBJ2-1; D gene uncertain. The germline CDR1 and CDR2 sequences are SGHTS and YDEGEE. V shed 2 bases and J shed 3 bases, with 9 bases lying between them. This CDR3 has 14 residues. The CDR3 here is CASSFRFGYNEQFF. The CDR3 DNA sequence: TGTGCCAGCAGCTTTCGGTTCGGCTACAATGAGCAGTTCTTC. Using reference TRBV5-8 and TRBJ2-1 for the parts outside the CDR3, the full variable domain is EAGVTQSPTHLIKTRGQQATLRCSPISGHTSVYWYQQALGLGLQFLLWYDEGEERNRGNFPPRFSGRQFPNYSSELNVNALELEDSALYLCASSFRFGYNEQFFGPGTRLTVL.

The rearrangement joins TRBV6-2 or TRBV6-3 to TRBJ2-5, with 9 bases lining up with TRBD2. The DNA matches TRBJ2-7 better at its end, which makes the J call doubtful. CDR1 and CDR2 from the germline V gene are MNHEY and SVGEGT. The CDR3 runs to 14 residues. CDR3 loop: CASSQREVGYEQYF. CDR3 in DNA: TGTGCCAGCAGTCAGCGGGAGGTAGGCTACGAGCAGTACTTC.

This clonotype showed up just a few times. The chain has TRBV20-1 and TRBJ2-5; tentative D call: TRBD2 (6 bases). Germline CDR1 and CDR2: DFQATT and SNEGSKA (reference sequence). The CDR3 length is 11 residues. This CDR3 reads CSVRLGEAQYF. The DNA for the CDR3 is TGCAGCGTCAGGTTGGGGGAGGCCCAGTACTTC.